This T cell receptor (beta chain) was recovered during a study of blood T cell repertoires in COVID-19. With 4 bases clipped from V and 3 bases from J, the junction kept 9 bases outside the gene matches. This CDR3 has 16 residues. Germline V gene data show CDR1 as SGHRS and CDR2 as YFSETQ. This table comes from immunoSEQ multiplex PCR, and its TCRdb copy is limited to in-frame clones, with some not included. In the table there are 100,000 or so clones, 80% to 90% of which are singletons. Sequenced: peripheral blood. This TCR derives from a human donor in a cohort sampled during active COVID-19. The rearrangement joins TRBV5-1 to TRBJ2-5, with 10 bases matching TRBD2. CDR3 loop: CASSLLGAGGEETQYF. The DNA for the CDR3 is TGCGCCAGCAGCCTTTTGGGAGCGGGAGGGGAAGAGACCCAGTACTTC.